The sequence of this TCR beta chain was determined in a study of T-cell memory formation after mild COVID-19. Whole-study context: Across donors, TCR clusters were largely donor specific.

5'RACE primed at constant segments yielded TCR alpha and TCR beta cDNA libraries bearing sample barcodes and UMIs. MiXCR was run by TCRdb on the 5' RACE reads, yielding one entry per CDR3 protein. Among some 100,000 distinct CDR3 sequences, 11% were seen once, and the ten largest hold about 40%. Study findings and constraints: Mainly in CM and EM were contracting CD4+ clones; CD8+ were in EMRA.

This clonotype showed up just a few times. Its antigen is undetermined. The specimen was PBMCs or a T cell subset sorted from them (not recorded which). This TCR came from a man between 18 and 35 years old who had mild COVID-19 (a few samples of this study predate the infection). Cell type and time point are not known.

The CDR3 sequence: CASSLAWRTLNTEAFF. CDR3 coding DNA: TGTGCCAGCAGCTTGGCCTGGCGGACCTTGAACACTGAAGCTTTCTTT. The rearrangement joins TRBV5-6 to TRBJ1-1; no clear D gene. Per the germline V gene, CDR1 is SGHDT and CDR2 is YYEEEE. CDR3 length equals 16 residues. V shed 0 bases and J shed 0 bases, with 12 bases lying between them.